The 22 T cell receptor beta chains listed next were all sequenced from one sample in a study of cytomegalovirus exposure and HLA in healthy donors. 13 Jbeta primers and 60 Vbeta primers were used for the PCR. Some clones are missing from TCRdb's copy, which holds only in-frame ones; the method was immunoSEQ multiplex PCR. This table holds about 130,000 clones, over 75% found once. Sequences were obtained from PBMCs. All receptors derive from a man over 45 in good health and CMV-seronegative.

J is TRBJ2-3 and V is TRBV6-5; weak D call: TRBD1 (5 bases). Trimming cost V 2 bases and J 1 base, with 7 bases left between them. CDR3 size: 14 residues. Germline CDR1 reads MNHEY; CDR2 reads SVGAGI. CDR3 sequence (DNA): TGTGCCAGCAGTTACAGGGGCGGCACAGATACGCAGTATTTT. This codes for CASSYRGGTDTQYF.

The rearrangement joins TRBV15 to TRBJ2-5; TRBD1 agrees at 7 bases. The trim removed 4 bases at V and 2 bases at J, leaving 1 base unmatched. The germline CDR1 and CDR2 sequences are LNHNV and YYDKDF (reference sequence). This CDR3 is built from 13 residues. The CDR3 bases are TGTGCCACCAGCAAGGGACAGCAAGAGACCCAGTACTTC. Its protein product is CATSKGQQETQYF.

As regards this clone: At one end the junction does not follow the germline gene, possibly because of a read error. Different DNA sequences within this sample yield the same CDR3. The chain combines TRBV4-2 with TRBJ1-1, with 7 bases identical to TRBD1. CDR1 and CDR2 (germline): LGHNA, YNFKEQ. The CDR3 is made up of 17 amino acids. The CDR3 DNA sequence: TGTGCCAGCAGCCAATTCTGGACAGGCGAAATGAACACTGAGGCTTTCTTT. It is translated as CASSQFWTGEMNTEAFF.

The CDR3: CASKKGDYTGELFF. The CDR3 DNA follows: TGTGCCTCCAAGAAGGGGGATTACACCGGGGAGCTGTTTTTT. This sequence joins TRBV30 and TRBJ2-2, with D perhaps TRBD1 (6 bases). Germline-derived CDR1 and CDR2 are GTSNPN and SVGIG (reference sequence). Between the trimmed V and J ends, which lost 7 bases and 3 bases, there was a span of 15 bases. The CDR3 covers 14 residues.

The CDR3 region is CAISEPGGQDNYGYTF. The CDR3 region has the DNA TGTGCCATCAGTGAGCCGGGTGGACAGGACAACTATGGCTACACCTTC. This chain links TRBV10-3 with TRBJ1-2, with 7 bases fitting TRBD1. This CDR3 comprises 16 residues. Trimming took 2 bases from V and 2 from J; bases not matched to a gene: 8. In germline, CDR1 is ENHRY, CDR2 SYGVKD.

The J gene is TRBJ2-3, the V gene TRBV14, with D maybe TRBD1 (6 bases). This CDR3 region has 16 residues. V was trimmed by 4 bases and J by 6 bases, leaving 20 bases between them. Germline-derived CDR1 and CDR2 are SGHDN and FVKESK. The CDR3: CASSLDALGAADTQYF. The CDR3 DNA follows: TGTGCCAGCAGCCTTGATGCCCTGGGGGCGGCCGATACGCAGTATTTT.

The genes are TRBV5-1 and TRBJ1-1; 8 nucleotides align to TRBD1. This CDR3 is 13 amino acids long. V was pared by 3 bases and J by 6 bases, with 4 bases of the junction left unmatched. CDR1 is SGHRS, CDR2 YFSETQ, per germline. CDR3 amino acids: CASSSQGAAEAFF. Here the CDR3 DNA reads TGCGCCAGCAGCTCCCAGGGGGCGGCTGAAGCTTTCTTT.

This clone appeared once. The CDR3 region is CASSSPPGDTEAFF. CDR3 DNA: TGTGCCAGCAGCTCCCCCCCGGGGGACACTGAAGCTTTCTTT. The chain recombines TRBV5-6 with TRBJ1-1; TRBD1 is a possible D gene (5 bases). The CDR3 covers 14 residues. In germline, CDR1 is SGHDT, CDR2 YYEEEE. Trimming cost V 3 bases and J 3 bases, with 12 bases left between them.

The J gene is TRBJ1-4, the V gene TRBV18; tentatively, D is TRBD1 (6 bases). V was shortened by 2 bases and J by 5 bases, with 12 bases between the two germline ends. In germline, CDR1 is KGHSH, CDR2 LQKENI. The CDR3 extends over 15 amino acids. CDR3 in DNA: TGTGCCAGCTCACCAGAGACAGGAAACAATGAAAAACTGTTTTTT. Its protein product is CASSPETGNNEKLFF. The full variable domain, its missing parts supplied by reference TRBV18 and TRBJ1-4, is NAGVMQNPRHLVRRRGQEARLRCSPMKGHSHVYWYRQLPEEGLKFMVYLQKENIIDESGMPKERFSAEFPKEGPSILRIQQVVRGDSAAYFCASSPETGNNEKLFFGSGTQLSVL.

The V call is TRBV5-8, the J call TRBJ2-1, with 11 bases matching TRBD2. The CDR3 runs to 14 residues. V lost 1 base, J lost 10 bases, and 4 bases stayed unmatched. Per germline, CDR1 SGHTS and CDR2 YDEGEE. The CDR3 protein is CASSLFLAGGEQFF. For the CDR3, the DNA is TGTGCCAGCAGCTTGTTCCTAGCGGGAGGAGAGCAGTTCTTC.

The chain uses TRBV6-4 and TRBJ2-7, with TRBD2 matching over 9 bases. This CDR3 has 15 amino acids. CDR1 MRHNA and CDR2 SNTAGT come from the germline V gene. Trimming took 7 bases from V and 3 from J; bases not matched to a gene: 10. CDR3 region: CASTEELAGFYEQYF. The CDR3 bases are TGTGCCAGCACCGAAGAGCTAGCGGGATTCTACGAGCAGTACTTC.

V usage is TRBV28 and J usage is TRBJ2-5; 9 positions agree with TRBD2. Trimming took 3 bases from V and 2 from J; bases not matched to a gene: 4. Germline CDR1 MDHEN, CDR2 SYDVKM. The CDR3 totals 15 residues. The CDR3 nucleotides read TGTGCCAGCAGTTTTACTAGCGGGCCACAAGAGACCCAGTACTTC. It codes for CASSFTSGPQETQYF. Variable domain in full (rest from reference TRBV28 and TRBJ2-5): DVKVTQSSRYLVKRTGEKVFLECVQDMDHENMFWYRQDPGLGLRLIYFSYDVKMKEKGDIPEGYSVSREKKERFSLILESASTNQTSMYLCASSFTSGPQETQYFGPGTRLLVL.

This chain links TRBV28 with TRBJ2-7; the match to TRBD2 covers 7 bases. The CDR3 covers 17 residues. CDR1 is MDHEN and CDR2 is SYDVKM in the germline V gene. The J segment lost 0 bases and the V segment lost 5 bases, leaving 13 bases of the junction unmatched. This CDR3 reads CASSPLSGASGSYEQYF. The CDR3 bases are TGTGCCAGCAGTCCACTTAGTGGGGCTAGCGGCTCCTACGAGCAGTACTTC.

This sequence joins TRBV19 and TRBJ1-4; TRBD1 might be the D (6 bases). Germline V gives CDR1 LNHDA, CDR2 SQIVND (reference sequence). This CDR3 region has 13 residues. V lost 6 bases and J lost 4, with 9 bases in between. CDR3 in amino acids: CASRQGINEKLFF. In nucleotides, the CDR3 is TGTGCCAGTAGACAGGGAATTAATGAAAAACTGTTTTTT.

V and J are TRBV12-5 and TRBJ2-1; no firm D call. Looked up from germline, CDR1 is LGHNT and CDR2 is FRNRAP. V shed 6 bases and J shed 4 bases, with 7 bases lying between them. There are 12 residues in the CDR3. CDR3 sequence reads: CASGREYNEQFF. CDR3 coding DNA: TGTGCTAGTGGCCGCGAATACAATGAGCAGTTCTTC.

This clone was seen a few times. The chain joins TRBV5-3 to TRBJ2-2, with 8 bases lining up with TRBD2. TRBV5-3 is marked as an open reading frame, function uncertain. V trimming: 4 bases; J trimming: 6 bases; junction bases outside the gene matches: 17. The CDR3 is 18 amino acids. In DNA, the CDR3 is TGTGCCAGAAGCCTTCACCTCTCCGGGAGGGCCGTGGCCGGGGAGCTGTTTTTT. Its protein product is CARSLHLSGRAVAGELFF.

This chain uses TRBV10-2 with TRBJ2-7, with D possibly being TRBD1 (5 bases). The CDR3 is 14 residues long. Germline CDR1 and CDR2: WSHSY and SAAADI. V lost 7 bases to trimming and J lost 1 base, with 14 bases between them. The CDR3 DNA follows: TGCGCCAGCAAGGTAACAGACAGTTCCTACGAGCAGTACTTC. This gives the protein CASKVTDSSYEQYF.

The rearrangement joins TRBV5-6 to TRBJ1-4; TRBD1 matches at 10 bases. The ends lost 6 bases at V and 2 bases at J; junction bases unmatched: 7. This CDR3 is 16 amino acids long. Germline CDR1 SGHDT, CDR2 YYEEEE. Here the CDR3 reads CASTKTGGTTNEKLFF. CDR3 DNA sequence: TGTGCCAGCACCAAGACAGGGGGCACGACTAATGAAAAACTGTTTTTT.

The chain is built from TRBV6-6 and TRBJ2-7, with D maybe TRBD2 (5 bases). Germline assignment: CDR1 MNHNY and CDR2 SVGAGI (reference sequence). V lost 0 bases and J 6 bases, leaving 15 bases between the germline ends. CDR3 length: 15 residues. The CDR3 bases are TGTGCCAGCAGTTACTCAGAGGAGGTGAACGGCGAGCAGTACTTC. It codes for CASSYSEEVNGEQYF.

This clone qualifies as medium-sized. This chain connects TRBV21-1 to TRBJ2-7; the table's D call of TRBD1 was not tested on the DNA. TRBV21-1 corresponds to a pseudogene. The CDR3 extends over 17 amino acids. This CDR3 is CASSSRHWTGARYEQYF. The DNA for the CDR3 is TGTGCCAGCAGCTCCCGACACTGGACAGGGGCTCGGTACGAGCAGTACTTC.

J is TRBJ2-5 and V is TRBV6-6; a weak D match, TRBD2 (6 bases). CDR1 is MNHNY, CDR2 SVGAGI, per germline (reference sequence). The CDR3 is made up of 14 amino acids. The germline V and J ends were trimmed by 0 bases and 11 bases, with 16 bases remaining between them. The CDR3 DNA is TGTGCCAGCAGTTACTCCCTTTCAGGCGGGGAGCAGTACTTC. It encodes CASSYSLSGGEQYF.

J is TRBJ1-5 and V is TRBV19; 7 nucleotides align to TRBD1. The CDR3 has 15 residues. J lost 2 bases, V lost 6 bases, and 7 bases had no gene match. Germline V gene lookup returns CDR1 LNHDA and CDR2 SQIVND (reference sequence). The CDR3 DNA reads TGTGCCAGTAGCCTAGACAGGGACGGCAATCAGCCCCAGCATTTT. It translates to CASSLDRDGNQPQHF.